The 21 T cell receptor beta chains below come from one sample, sequenced in a study of blood T cell repertoires in COVID-19. The assay was immunoSEQ multiplex PCR, and TCRdb's table has in-frame clones only and misses some. The data show under 300,000 clones, roughly 82% seen once. The sequenced material came from peripheral blood. These receptors all come from an elderly woman with active or convalescent COVID-19.

CDR3 sequence: CASSRYGGGELFF. The CDR3 DNA reads TGTGCCAGCAGTCGATACGGTGGCGGGGAGCTGTTTTTT. The chain has TRBV28 and TRBJ2-2; D is unclear. V dropped 5 bases and J dropped 7 bases, with 11 bases sitting between them. This CDR3 is built from 13 residues. The V gene's germline CDR1 is MDHEN and CDR2 SYDVKM.

V usage is TRBV6-5 and J usage is TRBJ1-4; 7 bases line up with TRBD1. The CDR3 runs 14 residues. J lost 6 bases, V lost 5 bases, and 6 bases had no gene match. Germline CDR1 and CDR2: MNHEY and SVGAGI. For the CDR3, the DNA is TGTGCCAGCAGTCACAGGGGCAAGGATGAAAAACTGTTTTTT. It specifies CASSHRGKDEKLFF.

This clone was picked up one time. The chain uses TRBV5-1 and TRBJ1-6, with TRBD1 matching 7 bases. The germline V gene has CDR1 SGHRS and CDR2 YFSETQ. J lost 7 bases, V lost 2 bases, and 0 bases had no gene match. The CDR3 covers 13 residues. For the CDR3, the DNA is TGCGCCAGCAGCTTCAGGGGGAATTCACCCCTCCACTTT. As protein: CASSFRGNSPLHF.

The rearrangement links TRBV12-3 or TRBV12-4 to TRBJ2-5, with 8 bases lining up with TRBD2. The V gene end was trimmed by 7 bases and the J gene end by 1 base; junction bases not matched to a gene: 2. The CDR3 has 13 residues. The CDR3 is CASTRGAQETQYF. The CDR3 DNA reads TGTGCCAGCACGCGGGGGGCCCAAGAGACCCAGTACTTC.

The chain joins TRBV5-1 to TRBJ1-6; 9 nucleotides line up with TRBD1. V shed 4 bases, J shed 3 bases, and the junction held 5 bases outside the gene matches. Germline V gives CDR1 SGHRS, CDR2 YFSETQ. This CDR3 region has 16 residues. CDR3 in DNA: TGCGCCAGCAGCCGCGAGACAGGGGGCTATAATTCACCCCTCCACTTT. Its translation is CASSRETGGYNSPLHF.

The V gene is TRBV28, the J gene TRBJ2-7; TRBD2 agrees at 7 bases. Trimming removed 8 bases from V and 0 bases from J; junction bases left unmatched: 4. This CDR3 spans 13 amino acids. Germline V CDR1 and CDR2: MDHEN, SYDVKM. CDR3 protein: CASGRASSYEQYF. CDR3 bases: TGTGCCAGCGGGAGGGCGAGCTCCTACGAGCAGTACTTC.

CDR3 DNA sequence: TGTGCCACCTACGGGAGTGCTGGGGAGACCCAGTACTTC. It translates to CATYGSAGETQYF. The J gene is TRBJ2-5, the V gene TRBV10-3, with D possibly TRBD2 on 6 matching bases. V was cut by 10 bases and J by 5 bases, with 17 bases left in between. The CDR3 is made up of 13 amino acids. Germline CDR1 and CDR2: ENHRY and SYGVKD.

The CDR3 protein is CASSQATWNTGELFF. The CDR3 nucleotides read TGTGCCAGCAGCCAAGCGACATGGAACACCGGGGAGCTGTTTTTT. The V gene is TRBV3-1 (or the pseudogene TRBV3-2), the J gene TRBJ2-2, with D uncertain. Germline CDR1 is LGHDT and CDR2 is YNNKEL (reference sequence). The V end was cut by 1 base, the J end by 1 base, with 7 bases between. The CDR3 length is 15 residues.

The gene calls are TRBV6-2 or TRBV6-3 and TRBJ1-5, with 7 bases aligning to TRBD1. This CDR3 has 14 amino acids. Germline V lookup: CDR1 MNHEY, CDR2 SVGEGT. The V and J ends lost 6 bases and 5 bases, in that order; junction bases with no gene match: 7. CDR3 bases: TGTGCCAGCAGCCGGACAGGACGAGATCAGCCCCAGCATTTT. This sequence encodes CASSRTGRDQPQHF.

The chain carries TRBV7-9 and TRBJ1-2; 8 bases match TRBD1. The CDR3 has 16 amino acids. The germline gives CDR1 SEHNR, CDR2 FQNEAQ (reference sequence). The junction had 7 bases not matched to a gene; V was cut back by 2 bases and J by 2 bases. CDR3 coding DNA: TGTGCCAGCAGCTTATCGACCGGACAGGGAAACTATGGCTACACCTTC. This encodes CASSLSTGQGNYGYTF.

This clone was seen a single time. The rearrangement joins TRBV13 to TRBJ2-6; no clear D. CDR3 length: 14 amino acids. Germline CDR1 and CDR2: PRHDT and FYEKMQ (reference sequence). Trimming removed 6 bases at V and 0 bases at J, with 6 bases between. CDR3 region: CASSQHSGANVLTF. The DNA of the CDR3 is TGTGCCAGCAGTCAACACTCTGGGGCCAACGTCCTGACTTTC.

This clone appeared a few times. The chain employs TRBV4-2 and TRBJ2-7; 12 bases match TRBD2. V was pared by 3 bases and J by 4 bases, with 16 bases of the junction left unmatched. The germline V gene encodes CDR1 LGHNA and CDR2 YNFKEQ. This CDR3 has 19 residues. DNA of the CDR3: TGTGCCAGCAGCCACGTACCGGGACTAGCGGGCGGTGGGAGTTACGAGCAGTACTTC. Its translation is CASSHVPGLAGGGSYEQYF.

This rearrangement joins TRBV30 to TRBJ2-3; 9 bases are a match to TRBD2. CDR1 GTSNPN and CDR2 SVGIG come from the germline V gene (reference sequence). V gave up 1 base and J gave up 1 base; unmatched junction bases: 3. This CDR3 has 15 amino acids. In DNA form, the CDR3 reads TGTGCCTGGAGTGAGGCTAGCGGGGGCACAGATACGCAGTATTTT. It translates to CAWSEASGGTDTQYF.

The V gene is TRBV27, the J gene TRBJ1-2, with 7 bases fitting TRBD1. The CDR3 runs 17 residues. After removal of 3 bases from V and 4 bases from J, the junction contained 14 bases not matched to a gene. Per the germline V gene, CDR1 is MNHEY and CDR2 is SMNVEV (reference sequence). The CDR3 coding sequence is TGTGCCAGCAGTTTCTCGCGCGCCCGGGACAGCCTCTATGGCTACACCTTC. Amino acid sequence: CASSFSRARDSLYGYTF.

This sequence joins TRBV10-1 and TRBJ2-7; a possible D gene is TRBD2 (6 bases). The CDR3 has 14 amino acids. Germline V CDR1 and CDR2: WNHNN, SYGVQD (reference sequence). Trimming left V 6 bases short and J 3 bases short, with 15 bases between. The CDR3 DNA follows: TGCGCCAGCAGCCTAGGGACGGGACTCTACGAGCAGTACTTC. Amino acids: CASSLGTGLYEQYF.

The chain combines TRBV18 with TRBJ1-5; D perhaps matches TRBD1 (6 bases). CDR1 and CDR2 (germline): KGHSH, LQKENI. V was pared by 3 bases and J by 0 bases, with 15 bases between. This CDR3 region has 17 residues. The CDR3 here is CASSPSRTAYSNQPQHF. Here the CDR3 DNA reads TGTGCCAGCTCACCGTCCCGGACAGCATATAGCAATCAGCCCCAGCATTTT.

This clone has only a few counts. V is TRBV24-1 and J is TRBJ1-2; D ambiguous. V was cut by 7 bases and J by 6 bases, with 14 bases left in between. Germline V lookup: CDR1 KGHDR, CDR2 SFDVKD. The CDR3 runs 13 residues. The DNA of the CDR3 is TGTGCCACCAGCTTACGGGGTGGCGATGGCTACACCTTC. This codes for CATSLRGGDGYTF.

The chain combines TRBV7-8 with TRBJ2-5, with TRBD2 matching 10 bases. This CDR3 contains 16 residues. V lost 2 bases and J lost 7; bases outside the gene matches: 10. CDR1 is SGHVS, CDR2 FQNEAQ, per germline. The DNA for the CDR3 is TGTGCCAGCAGCTTACGGGGCCTAGCGGGGGAAGGGACCCAGTACTTC. Its translation: CASSLRGLAGEGTQYF.

The gene calls are TRBV5-5 and TRBJ1-2; tentative D call: TRBD1 (5 bases). V dropped 6 bases and J dropped 11 bases, with 23 bases sitting between them. This CDR3 is 14 amino acids long. Germline V CDR1 and CDR2: SGHKS, YYEKEE (reference sequence). CDR3 in DNA: TGTGCCAGCACCGGAGGGACGGAAATGGCCCGGTACACCTTC. Amino acid sequence: CASTGGTEMARYTF.

As DNA, the CDR3 is TGCGCCAGCAGCGGCCGGGGAGGCGGTACCTACGAGCAGTACTTC. The encoded protein is CASSGRGGGTYEQYF. The chain links TRBV5-1 to TRBJ2-7; D possibly corresponds to TRBD2 (6 bases). Per germline, CDR1 SGHRS and CDR2 YFSETQ. Trimming took off 4 bases at V and 2 bases at J, with 16 bases between the two ends. The CDR3 runs 15 residues.

The V gene is TRBV20-1, the J gene TRBJ2-7; 9 bases match TRBD2. J lost 0 bases, V lost 3 bases, and 3 bases had no gene match. Looked up from germline, CDR1 is DFQATT and CDR2 is SNEGSKA (reference sequence). This CDR3 comprises 14 residues. Here the CDR3 DNA reads TGCAGTGCTAGTTCTAGCGGGATCTCCTACGAGCAGTACTTC. Protein sequence: CSASSSGISYEQYF.